This TCR beta chain was identified in a study of cytomegalovirus exposure and HLA in healthy donors. Study in general: Ancestry clustering placed roughly four fifths of several hundred genotyped donors in the Caucasian-associated cluster. Study conclusions and caveats: About 87% or about 30% of the time was how often most TCR beta V segments were productive, according to an earlier analysis. Association of some 18,000 TCR beta sequences with HLA alleles was found at 0.05 false discovery rate in a later analysis.

This CDR3 has 12 amino acids. Germline lookup yields CDR1 MDHEN and CDR2 SYDVKM. Comments on this clone: What it recognizes is unknown.

The study ran its PCR with 60 Vbeta and 13 Jbeta primers. In the authors' methods: It was a later analysis that counted tens of millions of unique TCR beta chains, of which approximately 9.9 million were shared. This table comes from immunoSEQ multiplex PCR, and its TCRdb copy is limited to in-frame clones, with some not included. The D gene and trimming were derived from the DNA, and the V and J assignments and clone size from that table. The table includes about 98,000 clones, roughly two thirds detected once. Sequencing was carried out using PBMCs. The source is a man aged 50 to 59 in good health and CMV-seronegative. The chain employs TRBV28 and TRBJ2-5; possible D gene TRBD1, 5 bases. The tail of the sequence fits TRBJ2-7 better, so the J call may be wrong. The CDR3 DNA sequence: TGTGCCAGCAGCAAGGGGATTTACGAGCAGTACTTC. It encodes CASSKGIYEQYF.